The 15 T cell receptor beta chains below were found in one sample sequenced in a study of regulatory T cells in long-lasting Graves disease. According to the study, TCR beta libraries were built with iRepertoire HTBI primers and CDR3-region Arm-PCR. From the multiplex PCR reads, TCRdb called clonotypes with MiXCR, one entry per CDR3 protein. Among 450,000 to 650,000 distinct CDR3 sequences, about 15% were seen once, and the ten largest hold roughly 25%. Time point described: newly diagnosed GD, antithyroid drugs for less than 3 months. The TCR library was prepared using RNA isolated from PBMCs. The same data also contributed to another study, on T cells in Graves' hyperthyroidism and ophthalmopathy.

The sequences come from peripheral blood mononuclear cells (PBMCs), collected at new diagnosis, from a patient treated with antithyroid drugs. These receptors were collected from a woman aged 35-65 years with Graves disease.

This clonotype was found a few times. The J gene is TRBJ1-2, the V gene TRBV7-9; D may be TRBD1 (6 bases). This CDR3 contains 14 residues. Looked up from germline, CDR1 is SEHNR and CDR2 is FQNEAQ (reference sequence). Trimming took off 2 bases at V and 2 bases at J, with 9 bases between the two ends. CDR3 region: CASSLNQGNYGYTF. CDR3 in DNA: TGTGCCAGCAGCTTAAACCAGGGGAACTATGGCTACACCTTC.

This clonotype was observed many times. V and J are TRBV2 and TRBJ2-5, with 12 bases matching TRBD2. The CDR3 extends over 16 amino acids. Germline loops: CDR1 SNHLY, CDR2 FYNNEI. Germline trimming cut 7 bases from V and 2 bases from J; bases unmatched to any gene: 8. The CDR3 is CASISRLAGVQETQYF. Written as DNA, the CDR3 is TGTGCCAGCATCTCCAGACTAGCGGGGGTTCAAGAGACCCAGTACTTC.

This clonotype was observed a handful of times. The chain couples TRBV5-6 to TRBJ1-1, with TRBD1 identical over 8 bases. V lost 6 bases and J lost 6; bases outside the gene matches: 7. The CDR3 runs 13 residues. Germline V gene data show CDR1 as SGHDT and CDR2 as YYEEEE. This CDR3 is CASTQDRGAEAFF. The CDR3 coding sequence is TGTGCCAGCACCCAAGACAGGGGCGCTGAAGCTTTCTTT.

This clonotype appeared many times. The rearrangement joins TRBV12-3 or TRBV12-4 to TRBJ2-1; 14 bases agree with TRBD2. Trimming at V came to 5 bases and at J to 0 bases, leaving 9 bases not matched to a gene. The CDR3 covers 19 residues. Here the CDR3 DNA reads TGTGCCAGCAGTCCCGGACTAGCGGGGGGCGGGAGCTCCTACAATGAGCAGTTCTTC. Amino acid sequence: CASSPGLAGGGSSYNEQFF.

The chain links TRBV12-3 or TRBV12-4 to TRBJ1-5; 8 bases are a match to TRBD1. J lost 6 bases, V lost 4 bases, and 11 bases had no gene match. This CDR3 region has 16 residues. CDR3 sequence (DNA): TGTGCCAGCAGTTACCAAACAGGGGGTATTAGTCAGCCCCAGCATTTT. It yields the protein CASSYQTGGISQPQHF.

This clonotype showed up many times. The chain employs TRBV2 and TRBJ2-2; no firm D call. From germline, CDR1 is SNHLY and CDR2 FYNNEI. Trimming took off 5 bases at V and 6 bases at J, with 10 bases between the two ends. The CDR3 runs to 13 residues. The CDR3 here is CASSLVDPGELFF. CDR3 nucleotides: TGTGCCAGCAGTCTCGTCGACCCCGGGGAGCTGTTTTTT. Drawing the rest from reference TRBV2 and TRBJ2-2, the complete variable domain is EPEVTQTPSHQVTQMGQEVILRCVPISNHLYFYWYRQILGQKVEFLVSFYNNEISEKSEIFDDQFSVERPDGSNFTLKIRSTKLEDSAMYFCASSLVDPGELFFGEGSRLTVL.

This clonotype has a handful of counts. The V and J genes are TRBV2 and TRBJ1-6; 7 bases match TRBD1. Losses at the gene ends were 6 bases for V and 6 bases for J; bases not matched to a gene: 11. Germline V lookup: CDR1 SNHLY, CDR2 FYNNEI. The CDR3 is made up of 16 amino acids. The CDR3 DNA reads TGTGCCAGCAGGAAGGCACAGGGGAGGACTAATTCACCCCTCCACTTT. As protein: CASRKAQGRTNSPLHF.

The V gene is TRBV28, the J gene TRBJ2-2, with 7 positions matching TRBD1. This CDR3 has 15 residues. After removal of 7 bases from V and 3 bases from J, the junction contained 8 bases not matched to a gene. CDR1 is MDHEN, CDR2 SYDVKM, per germline. CDR3 bases: TGTGCCAGCAACTCGGGACAGTCCTACACCGGGGAGCTGTTTTTT. Protein: CASNSGQSYTGELFF.

In this sample, this clonotype turned up a few times. The rearrangement uses TRBV29-1 and TRBJ2-1; either TRBD1 or TRBD2 may supply D (6 bases each). The end of the DNA is better explained by TRBJ2-5, so the J call may be wrong. The CDR3 loop spans 13 amino acids. In germline, CDR1 is SQVTM, CDR2 ANQGSEA. This chain's CDR3 is CSVEGGLQETQYF. The CDR3 DNA reads TGCAGCGTTGAGGGGGGCCTCCAAGAGACCCAGTACTTC.

The table lists this clonotype with many counts. The chain is built from TRBV28 and TRBJ2-7, with 7 bases that match TRBD1. The length of the CDR3 is 13 residues. V shed 6 bases and J 1 base; nucleotides not matched to a gene: 3. Germline-derived CDR1 and CDR2 are MDHEN and SYDVKM. The CDR3 sequence is CASRTTGSYEQYF. The CDR3 nucleotides are TGTGCCAGCAGGACGACAGGGTCCTACGAGCAGTACTTC.

This clonotype was counted a few times. The V gene is TRBV24-1, the J gene TRBJ1-2, with 8 bases aligning to TRBD1. Trimming cost V 7 bases and J 6 bases; bases outside gene matches: 6. Per the germline V gene, CDR1 is KGHDR and CDR2 is SFDVKD. CDR3 length equals 13 residues. The CDR3 protein is CATSPAGGNGYTF. CDR3 DNA: TGTGCCACCAGCCCCGCAGGGGGCAATGGCTACACCTTC.

V gene TRBV28 combines with J gene TRBJ2-2; a possible D gene is TRBD2 (6 bases). Germline CDR1 MDHEN, CDR2 SYDVKM. This CDR3 has 15 residues. Trimming took 3 bases from V and 2 from J, leaving 10 bases between them. The CDR3 bases are TGTGCCAGCAGTTTCATGGGGGGTAACACCGGGGAGCTGTTTTTT. It specifies CASSFMGGNTGELFF. The full variable domain, completed using reference TRBV28 and TRBJ2-2, is DVKVTQSSRYLVKRTGEKVFLECVQDMDHENMFWYRQDPGLGLRLIYFSYDVKMKEKGDIPEGYSVSREKKERFSLILESASTNQTSMYLCASSFMGGNTGELFFGEGSRLTVL.

This clonotype was recorded a few times. This chain uses TRBV7-2 with TRBJ1-1, with a tentative D call TRBD1 (6 bases). The germline gives CDR1 SGHTA, CDR2 FQGNSA. This CDR3 is 14 amino acids long. V lost 1 base and J lost 11, with 17 bases in between. CDR3 loop: CASSLGVGGLSAFF. In DNA, the CDR3 is TGTGCCAGCAGCTTAGGGGTCGGGGGGCTGTCGGCTTTCTTT.

This chain connects TRBV10-3 to TRBJ2-3; D is perhaps TRBD2 (5 bases). CDR1 and CDR2 (germline): ENHRY, SYGVKD. Trimming removed 2 bases at V and 0 bases at J, with 9 bases between. This CDR3 region has 15 residues. The CDR3 DNA reads as TGTGCCATCAGTGAGCCTGGGGAGAGCACAGATACGCAGTATTTT. Its protein is CAISEPGESTDTQYF.

The V call is TRBV7-8, the J call TRBJ2-7; D is ambiguous. The CDR3 covers 15 residues. In germline, CDR1 is SGHVS, CDR2 FQNEAQ. V was pared by 1 base and J by 1 base, with 11 bases between. Here the CDR3 DNA reads TGTGCCAGCAGCTTAGAACCGGGCCAGTCCTACGAGCAGTACTTC. It specifies CASSLEPGQSYEQYF. Looking up the rest from reference TRBV7-8 and TRBJ2-7 gives the full variable domain: GAGVSQSPRYKVAKRGQDVALRCDPISGHVSLFWYQQALGQGPEFLTYFQNEAQLDKSGLPSDRFFAERPEGSVSTLKIQRTQQEDSAVYLCASSLEPGQSYEQYFGPGTRLTVT.